This TCR beta chain was identified during a study of blood T cell repertoires in COVID-19. In the study overall: Whether acute or convalescent, the COVID-19 samples came from the United States, Italy and Spain.

CDR1 LNHDA and CDR2 SQIVND come from the germline V gene (reference sequence). Trimming took 4 bases from V and 0 from J; bases not matched to a gene: 8. The CDR3 runs 16 residues. In the original workflow: Estimation of nucleated cell counts relied on the amplification of reference gene primers. The data were produced by immunoSEQ multiplex PCR, yet TCRdb's version contains in-frame clones alone and is incomplete. V, J and clone size reflect that table, while D and trimming were determined from the DNA. The sample shows tens of thousands of clones, about four fifths of them seen only once. The receptor was derived from a human donor with acute or convalescent COVID-19. The donor label of this sample is uncertain. J is TRBJ2-7 and V is TRBV19; 8 bases line up with TRBD2. Sequences were obtained from peripheral blood. The CDR3: CASSTPTTSGSYEQYF. The CDR3 coding sequence is TGTGCCAGTAGTACACCAACCACTAGCGGCTCCTACGAGCAGTACTTC.